This TCR beta chain emerged from a study of Ad26.COV2.S vaccination and SARS-CoV-2 variants. Study conclusions and caveats: Spike-specific TCR breadth in vaccine recipients exceeded that seen in placebo recipients. Possible underestimation of total T cell responses by the TCR breadth and depth analyses was noted. Marked by substantial breadth, spike-specific CD8+ and CD4+ T cell responses were reportedly seen after vaccination.

As for treatment: about 20 received Ad26.COV2.S at low or high dose, single or two shots; roughly five received placebo; per-sample allocation not given. Sampling took place 63 days after the first vaccine or placebo injection. Here immunoSEQ multiplex PCR was the method, and the copy in TCRdb shows in-frame clones only, minus some. Of some 640,000 clones detected, 70% to 90% appear once; the ten largest clones hold over 1.3%. With 0 bases removed from V and 8 bases from J, the gap between germline ends came to 11 bases. Per germline, CDR1 SGHRS and CDR2 YFSETQ. The CDR3 is 14 amino acids. With respect to this clone: Its antigen is as yet unknown.

V usage is TRBV5-1 and J usage is TRBJ1-4; D ambiguous. The clonotype comes from a person between 18 and 65 years old who received the Ad26.COV2.S COVID-19 vaccine or a placebo. Specimen: peripheral blood, collected in a trial of Ad26.COV2.S vaccine versus placebo. The CDR3 region has the DNA TGCGCCAGCAGCTTGGTAGGGTTAGGGGAAAAACTGTTTTTT. Its translation is CASSLVGLGEKLFF.